Included here is one T cell receptor (beta chain) sequence, with context. V was clipped by 3 bases and J by 2 bases; unmatched bases: 6. Germline CDR1 reads LNHDA; CDR2 reads SQIVND (reference sequence). The CDR3 extends over 16 amino acids. The entry originates in a study of blood T cell repertoires in COVID-19. Turning to the study itself: Acute-phase and convalescent COVID-19 samples originated in the United States, Italy and Spain. Sample material is recorded as cDNA or gDNA derived from T cells, B-cell-depleted T cells, or PBMCs.

As handled by the study authors: For nucleated cells, counts were estimated from reference gene primer amplification. Repertoires were generated with immunoSEQ multiplex PCR, while TCRdb's copy carries only in-frame clones and drops some. The DNA gave D and trimming, while V, J and clone size come from that table. The data hold roughly 380,000 clones, with 75% to 90% observed a single time. The chain is built from TRBV19 and TRBJ2-7; 11 bases map to TRBD2. This clonotype was sampled from a woman in her late teens or twenties with acute or convalescent COVID-19. The sequenced sample was peripheral blood. The CDR3 nucleotides read TGTGCCAGTAGTATTCTGGAGACTAGCGGGACCTACGAGCAGTACTTC. Translating it yields CASSILETSGTYEQYF.